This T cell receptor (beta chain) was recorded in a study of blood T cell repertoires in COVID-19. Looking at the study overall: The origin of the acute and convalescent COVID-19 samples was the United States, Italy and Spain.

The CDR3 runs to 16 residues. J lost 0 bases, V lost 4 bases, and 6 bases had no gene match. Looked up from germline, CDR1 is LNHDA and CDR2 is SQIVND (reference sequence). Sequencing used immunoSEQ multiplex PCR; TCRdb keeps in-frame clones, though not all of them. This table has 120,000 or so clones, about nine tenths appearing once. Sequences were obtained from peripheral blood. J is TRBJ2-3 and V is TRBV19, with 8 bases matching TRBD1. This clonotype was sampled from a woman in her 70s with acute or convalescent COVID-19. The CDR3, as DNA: TGTGCCAGTAGTAGAGGGACAGGCTCTAGCACAGATACGCAGTATTTT. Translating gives CASSRGTGSSTDTQYF.